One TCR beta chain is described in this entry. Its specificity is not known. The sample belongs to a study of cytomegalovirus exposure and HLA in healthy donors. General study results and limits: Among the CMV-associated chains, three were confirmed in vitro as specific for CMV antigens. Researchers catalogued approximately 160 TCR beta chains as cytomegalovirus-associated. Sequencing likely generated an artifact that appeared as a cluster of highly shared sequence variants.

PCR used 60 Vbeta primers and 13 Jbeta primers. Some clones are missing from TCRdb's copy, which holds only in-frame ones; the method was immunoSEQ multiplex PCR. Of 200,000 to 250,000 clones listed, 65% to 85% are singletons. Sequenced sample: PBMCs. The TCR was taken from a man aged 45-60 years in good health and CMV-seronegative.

CDR3 DNA sequence: TGTGCCAGCAGCTTGGCCCCGGGACTAGCTAGGGAGCAGTACTTC. This encodes CASSLAPGLAREQYF. V gene TRBV5-4 combines with J gene TRBJ2-7; 9 bases map to TRBD2. V shed 0 bases and J 7 bases; nucleotides not matched to a gene: 8. Germline V gene lookup returns CDR1 SGHNT and CDR2 YYREEE (reference sequence). The CDR3 totals 15 residues.